These 10 T cell receptor beta chains share one sample of origin, sequenced in a study of T cells after yellow fever vaccination. From the 5' RACE reads, TCRdb called clonotypes with MiXCR, one entry per CDR3 protein. Among about 370,000 distinct CDR3 sequences listed, 11% were seen once. The starting material was PBMCs, obtained on the day of the first yellow fever vaccination. Receptors were obtained from a man aged 18 to 30 who received the YFV17D yellow fever vaccine.

V and J are TRBV7-2 and TRBJ1-6; 7 bases line up with TRBD1. CDR1 and CDR2 from the germline V gene are SGHTA and FQGNSA. The ends lost 4 bases at V and 10 bases at J; junction bases unmatched: 13. This CDR3 is 16 amino acids long. The CDR3 DNA follows: TGTGCCAGCAGCTCCGGGGGGGGCAGGGGGATCTCACCCCTCCACTTT. Residues: CASSSGGGRGISPLHF.

This clonotype was observed a handful of times. The rearrangement uses TRBV12-3 or TRBV12-4 and TRBJ2-5; 10 positions match TRBD1. The CDR3 sequence is 16 residues long. V dropped 4 bases and J dropped 2; count of bases not matched to a gene: 7. The CDR3 sequence is CASSSLTGGRQETQYF. The CDR3 DNA is TGTGCCAGCAGTTCCCTGACAGGGGGCCGTCAAGAGACCCAGTACTTC.

The chain uses TRBV2 and TRBJ2-2, with D uncertain. The CDR3 loop spans 14 amino acids. V was shortened by 1 base and J by 3 bases, with 6 bases between the two germline ends. Germline CDR1 SNHLY, CDR2 FYNNEI. The CDR3 coding sequence is TGTGCCAGCAGTGAAGAGGCACACACCGGGGAGCTGTTTTTT. Its translation: CASSEEAHTGELFF.

This clonotype was observed a handful of times. In nucleotides, the CDR3 is TGTGCCAGCTCACCCGCGACGGTATCAGCTAACTATGGCTACACCTTC. Its protein product is CASSPATVSANYGYTF. The J gene is TRBJ1-2, the V gene TRBV18, with D unclear. Germline CDR1 is KGHSH and CDR2 is LQKENI. V was pared by 3 bases and J by 0 bases, with 14 bases between. This CDR3 is 16 amino acids long.

This clonotype has only a few counts. The gene calls are TRBV6-5 and TRBJ1-6, with 12 bases aligning to TRBD1. V was clipped by 7 bases and J by 6 bases; unmatched bases: 4. Germline V gene lookup returns CDR1 MNHEY and CDR2 SVGAGI. CDR3 length equals 15 residues. For the CDR3, the DNA is TGTGCCAGCAATTGGGACAGGGGGCCTAATTCACCCCTCCACTTT. Translation gives CASNWDRGPNSPLHF.

The chain employs TRBV18 and TRBJ2-5; no firm D call. CDR3 length: 12 amino acids. Germline CDR1 is KGHSH and CDR2 is LQKENI. V lost 3 bases and J lost 0, with 2 bases in between. The CDR3 protein is CASSPNQETQYF. DNA for the CDR3: TGTGCCAGCTCACCGAACCAAGAGACCCAGTACTTC.

This clonotype was observed a handful of times. The chain combines TRBV7-3 with TRBJ2-1; 8 bases map to TRBD2. Germline CDR1 reads SGHTA; CDR2 reads FQGTGA. The CDR3 has 13 amino acids. J gave up 8 bases and V 5 bases, and 5 bases lay outside the gene matches. The CDR3 reads CASSPGGGDEQFF. CDR3 nucleotides: TGTGCCAGCAGCCCCGGGGGGGGCGATGAGCAGTTCTTC. Using reference TRBV7-3 and TRBJ2-1 for the parts outside the CDR3, the full variable domain is GAGVSQTPSNKVTEKGKYVELRCDPISGHTALYWYRQSLGQGPEFLIYFQGTGAADDSGLPNDRFFAVRPEGSVSTLKIQRTERGDSAVYLCASSPGGGDEQFFGPGTRLTVL.

This clonotype was seen more than once but under ten times. The chain is built from TRBV9 and TRBJ2-5; D is unclear. This CDR3 spans 15 amino acids. The germline V gene encodes CDR1 SGDLS and CDR2 YYNGEE. Trimming pared 1 base from V and 1 base from J, leaving 11 bases between. The CDR3 coding sequence is TGTGCCAGCAGCGTACGACCAGCGACCCAAGAGACCCAGTACTTC. Protein sequence: CASSVRPATQETQYF.

This clonotype is labeled as medium-sized. This CDR3 reads CASSLATGGGTDTQYF. The CDR3 DNA sequence: TGCGCCAGCAGCTTGGCGACAGGGGGCGGCACAGATACGCAGTATTTT. V usage is TRBV5-1 and J usage is TRBJ2-3; 10 bases are a match to TRBD1. The germline gives CDR1 SGHRS, CDR2 YFSETQ. The CDR3 is 16 residues long. Losses at the gene ends were 0 bases for V and 1 base for J; bases not matched to a gene: 2.

This clonotype was seen many times. The chain recombines TRBV6-5 with TRBJ1-1; D unresolved. CDR1 MNHEY and CDR2 SVGAGI come from the germline V gene. V lost 2 bases, J lost 7 bases, and 14 bases lay in between. This CDR3 region has 14 residues. As DNA, the CDR3 is TGTGCCAGCAGTTACCACGGGTCGGTAGATGAAGCTTTCTTT. Its protein is CASSYHGSVDEAFF.